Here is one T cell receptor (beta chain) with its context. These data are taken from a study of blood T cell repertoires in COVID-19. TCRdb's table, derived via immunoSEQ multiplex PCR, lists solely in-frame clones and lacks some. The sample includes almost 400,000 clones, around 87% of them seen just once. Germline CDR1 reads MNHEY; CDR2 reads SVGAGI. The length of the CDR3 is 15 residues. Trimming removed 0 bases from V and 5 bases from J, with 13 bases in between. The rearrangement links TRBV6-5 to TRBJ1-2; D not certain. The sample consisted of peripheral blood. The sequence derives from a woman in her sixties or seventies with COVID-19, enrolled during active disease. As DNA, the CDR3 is TGTGCCAGCAGTTACTCCGTAGCTCCCACATATGGCTACACCTTC. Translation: CASSYSVAPTYGYTF.